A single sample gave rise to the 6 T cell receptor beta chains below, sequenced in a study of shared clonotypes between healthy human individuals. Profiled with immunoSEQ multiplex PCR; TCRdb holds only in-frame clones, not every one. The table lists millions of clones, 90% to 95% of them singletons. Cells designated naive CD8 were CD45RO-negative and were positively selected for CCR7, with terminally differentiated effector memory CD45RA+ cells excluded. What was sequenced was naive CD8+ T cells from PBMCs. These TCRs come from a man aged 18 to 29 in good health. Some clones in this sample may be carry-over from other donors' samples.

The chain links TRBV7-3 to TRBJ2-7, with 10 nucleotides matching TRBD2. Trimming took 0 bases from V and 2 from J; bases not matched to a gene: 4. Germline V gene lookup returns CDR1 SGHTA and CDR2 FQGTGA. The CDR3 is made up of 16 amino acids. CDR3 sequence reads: CASSLTSLAGAYEQYF. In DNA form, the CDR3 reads TGTGCCAGCAGCTTAACGAGCCTAGCGGGAGCCTACGAGCAGTACTTC.

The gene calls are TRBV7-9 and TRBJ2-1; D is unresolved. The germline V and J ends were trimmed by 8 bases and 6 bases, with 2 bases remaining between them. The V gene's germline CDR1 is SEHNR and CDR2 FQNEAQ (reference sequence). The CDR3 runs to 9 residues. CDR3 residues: CASPNEQFF. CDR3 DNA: TGTGCCAGCCCCAATGAGCAGTTCTTC.

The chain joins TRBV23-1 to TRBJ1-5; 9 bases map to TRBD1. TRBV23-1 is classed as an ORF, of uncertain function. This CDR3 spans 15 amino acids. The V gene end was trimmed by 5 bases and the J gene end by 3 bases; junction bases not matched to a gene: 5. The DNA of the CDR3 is TGCGCCAGCAGTGAACAGGGGGCGCACAATCAGCCCCAGCATTTT. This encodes CASSEQGAHNQPQHF.

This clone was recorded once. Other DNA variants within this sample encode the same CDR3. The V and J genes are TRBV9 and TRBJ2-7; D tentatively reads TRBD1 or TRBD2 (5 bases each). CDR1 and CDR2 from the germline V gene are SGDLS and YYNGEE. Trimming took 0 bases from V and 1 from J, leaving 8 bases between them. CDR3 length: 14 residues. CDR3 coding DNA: TGTGCCAGCAGCGTAGGGGACGGATCCTACGAGCAGTACTTC. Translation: CASSVGDGSYEQYF.

CDR3 sequence (DNA): TGCGCCAGCAGCCAAGGGCTAGCGGATAACTCCTACAATGAGCAGTTCTTC. Its protein is CASSQGLADNSYNEQFF. The J gene is TRBJ2-1, the V gene TRBV4-3, with 7 bases identical to TRBD2. Unmatched junction bases numbered 6, after V lost 1 base and J lost 0 bases. The CDR3 spans 17 residues. Germline V gene lookup returns CDR1 LGHNA and CDR2 YSLEER.

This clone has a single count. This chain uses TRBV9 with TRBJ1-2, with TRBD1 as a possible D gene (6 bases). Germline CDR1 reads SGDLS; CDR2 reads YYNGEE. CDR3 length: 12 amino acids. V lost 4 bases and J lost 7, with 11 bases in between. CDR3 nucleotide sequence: TGTGCCAGCAGCCCGCCGGGGGCTGGCTACACCTTC. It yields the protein CASSPPGAGYTF.